This is a list of T cell receptor beta chains from one sample in a study of blood T cell repertoires in COVID-19. Data came from immunoSEQ multiplex PCR; TCRdb stores just in-frame clones and leaves some out. Of 110,000 to 150,000 clones detected, roughly 88% appear once; the ten largest clones hold about 1.5%. Sequenced input: peripheral blood. The receptors originated from a woman in her forties or fifties with acute or convalescent COVID-19. The CDR3 runs from the conserved cysteine through the conserved F or W. A D gene is named only where the DNA matches it firmly. Clone size is not always given. Where it is, it says once, few, many or a class for expanded clones.

.	TRBV5-8	TRBJ1-5	.	CASSLVSGQPQHF	TGTGCCAGCAGCTTGGTTTCGGGTCAGCCCCAGCATTTT
once	TRBV19	TRBJ2-1	TRBD2	CASRGTSNYNEQFF	TGTGCCAGTAGGGGGACTAGCAACTACAATGAGCAGTTCTTC
.	TRBV2	TRBJ2-7	TRBD2	CATSGGVNEQYF	TGTGCAACCAGCGGGGGGGTAAACGAGCAGTACTTC
.	TRBV19	TRBJ1-2	.	CASSMGPQVSYGYTF	TGTGCCAGTAGTATGGGTCCACAGGTCAGCTATGGCTACACCTTC
few	TRBV6-6	TRBJ2-1	TRBD1	CASSYPTGLDEQFF	TGTGCCAGCAGTTACCCGACAGGGTTGGATGAGCAGTTCTTC
.	TRBV11-2	TRBJ1-2	TRBD1	CASSRPSGGGGYTF	TGTGCCAGCAGCAGACCCTCAGGGGGCGGTGGCTACACCTTC
once	TRBV4-1	TRBJ1-2	.	CASSQDDGVRYGYTF	TGCGCCAGCAGCCAAGATGACGGGGTTCGGTATGGCTACACCTTC
.	TRBV19	TRBJ1-2	TRBD1	CASWGQPNYGYTF	TGTGCCAGTTGGGGACAGCCTAACTATGGCTACACCTTC
.	TRBV9	TRBJ2-7	TRBD1	CASSVEGAWGYEQYF	TGTGCCAGCAGCGTAGAGGGGGCTTGGGGCTACGAGCAGTACTTC
.	TRBV29-1	TRBJ2-6	.	CSVVGQGSGANVLTF	TGCAGCGTTGTCGGGCAGGGCTCTGGGGCCAACGTCCTGACTTTC
.	TRBV27	TRBJ1-4	.	CASRPTGRNEKLFF	TGTGCCAGCAGGCCGACAGGTCGTAATGAAAAACTGTTTTTT
.	TRBV4-1	TRBJ1-5	TRBD1	CASSQDASRQGVGNQPQHF	TGCGCCAGCAGCCAAGATGCATCCCGACAGGGGGTTGGCAATCAGCCCCAGCATTTT
few	TRBV12-3/TRBV12-4	TRBJ1-1	.	CASSWQMNTEAFF	TGTGCCAGCAGTTGGCAGATGAACACTGAAGCTTTCTTT
.	TRBV14	TRBJ1-6	.	CASSQAGAVDSPLHF	TGTGCCAGCAGCCAAGCAGGGGCCGTGGATTCACCCCTCCACTTT
.	TRBV15	TRBJ2-1	TRBD1	CATSRDRDRGYYNEQFF	TGTGCCACCAGCAGAGATCGGGACAGGGGTTACTACAATGAGCAGTTCTTC
.	TRBV27	TRBJ1-3	TRBD1	CASRLSGTAGNTIYF	TGTGCCAGCAGGTTATCTGGGACAGCTGGAAACACCATATATTTT
.	TRBV28	TRBJ2-1	.	CASSLWSYSYNEQFF	TGTGCCAGCAGTTTATGGAGCTACTCCTACAATGAGCAGTTCTTC
.	TRBV11-1	TRBJ2-3	.	CASSLASPGGGPDTQYF	TGTGCCAGCAGCTTAGCGTCTCCGGGAGGGGGCCCAGATACGCAGTATTTT
.	TRBV7-3	TRBJ2-1	TRBD1	CASSFGTGSYNEQFF	TGTGCCAGCAGCTTCGGGACAGGCTCCTACAATGAGCAGTTCTTC
.	TRBV9	TRBJ1-1	TRBD1	CASSPGTGVTEAFF	TGTGCCAGCAGCCCGGGGACAGGTGTCACTGAAGCTTTCTTT
few	TRBV6-2/TRBV6-3	TRBJ1-4	TRBD1	CASSRLRNDRGEKLFF	TGTGCCAGCAGTCGCTTGCGCAATGACAGGGGTGAAAAACTGTTTTTT
.	TRBV5-6	TRBJ2-7	TRBD1	CASSESGTGAIYEQYF	TGTGCCAGCAGCGAGTCCGGGACAGGGGCTATCTACGAGCAGTACTTC
.	TRBV9	TRBJ2-7	TRBD2	CASSVGGSSYEQYF	TGTGCCAGCAGCGTCGGCGGGAGCTCCTACGAGCAGTACTTC
.	TRBV3-1/TRBV3-2	TRBJ2-7	TRBD2	CASSQGIAGGYEQYF	TGTGCCAGCAGCCAAGGAATAGCGGGGGGCTACGAGCAGTACTTC
.	TRBV27	TRBJ2-7	.	CATSTGSPPFYEQYF	TGTGCCACAAGTACAGGGAGCCCACCCTTCTACGAGCAGTACTTC
.	TRBV5-1	TRBJ1-2	TRBD1	CASSLVSQGARYGYTF	TGCGCCAGCAGCTTGGTATCTCAGGGGGCGCGGTATGGCTACACCTTC
once	TRBV6-5	TRBJ1-2	.	CASSYSTGGGIHGYTF	TGTGCCAGCAGTTACTCGACGGGGGGCGGAATCCATGGCTACACCTTC
.	TRBV4-1	TRBJ2-7	.	CASSQEEQGGYEQYF	TGCGCCAGCAGCCAAGAAGAACAGGGCGGCTACGAGCAGTACTTC
.	TRBV19	TRBJ2-1	.	CASRDQGNEQFF	TGTGCCAGTAGAGATCAGGGCAATGAGCAGTTCTTC
.	TRBV7-6	TRBJ2-1	TRBD2	CASTQGLAGVSEQFF	TGTGCCAGCACCCAGGGACTAGCGGGAGTAAGTGAGCAGTTCTTC
.	TRBV10-3	TRBJ2-7	.	CAISERYYEQYF	TGTGCCATCAGTGAGCGGTACTACGAGCAGTACTTC
.	TRBV4-1	TRBJ1-4	.	CASSQDMVGYNEKLFF	TGCGCCAGCAGCCAAGATATGGTGGGCTATAATGAAAAACTGTTTTTT
.	TRBV6-5	TRBJ1-2	.	CASGQQGSFGYTF	TGTGCCAGCGGTCAACAGGGTAGCTTTGGCTACACCTTC
.	TRBV6-5	TRBJ1-3	.	CASMRDSGNTIYF	TGTGCCAGCATGAGAGATTCAGGAAACACCATATATTTT
.	TRBV19	TRBJ2-6	.	CASTRARVANVLTF	TGTGCCAGTACGAGGGCCCGCGTGGCCAACGTCCTGACTTTC
.	TRBV5-1	TRBJ1-5	TRBD1	CASSNGQGDQPQHF	TGCGCCAGCAGCAACGGACAGGGGGATCAGCCCCAGCATTTT
.	TRBV10-1	TRBJ1-1	.	CASRFPRIEAFF	TGCGCCAGCAGATTCCCGCGGATTGAAGCTTTCTTT
few	TRBV7-9	TRBJ1-1	TRBD1	CASSLGQGEAFF	TGTGCCAGCAGCTTAGGACAGGGTGAAGCTTTCTTT
.	TRBV5-1	TRBJ1-4	TRBD1	CASSLGQGDEKLFF	TGCGCCAGCAGCCTGGGACAGGGAGACGAAAAACTGTTTTTT
.	TRBV10-1	TRBJ2-2	.	CASSRNTGELFF	TGCGCCAGCAGCAGGAACACCGGGGAGCTGTTTTTT
once	TRBV5-1	TRBJ1-6	.	CASSFSGQFESPLHF	TGCGCCAGCAGCTTCTCGGGACAATTTGAATCACCCCTCCACTTT
.	TRBV4-1	TRBJ1-1	.	CASSQDRQSEAFF	TGCGCCAGCAGCCAAGATCGACAATCTGAAGCTTTCTTT
.	TRBV14	TRBJ2-3	.	CASSPNLISGSLTDTQYF	TGTGCCAGCAGTCCGAATTTGATTTCCGGGAGCCTCACAGATACGCAGTATTTT
.	TRBV18	TRBJ2-1	.	CASSPSLVAGNEQFF	TGTGCCAGCTCACCAAGTCTAGTCGCGGGCAATGAGCAGTTCTTC
.	TRBV10-3	TRBJ1-5	TRBD1	CATQDRGRSDNQPQHF	TGTGCCACTCAGGACAGGGGGCGATCTGACAATCAGCCCCAGCATTTT
.	TRBV25-1	TRBJ1-2	.	CASTPGGSYGYTF	TGTGCCAGCACTCCGGGGGGAAGCTATGGCTACACCTTC
.	TRBV10-3	TRBJ1-3	TRBD1	CAIGGTGGNGNTIYF	TGTGCCATCGGAGGGACAGGGGGCAACGGAAACACCATATATTTT
.	TRBV6-1	TRBJ1-1	.	CASSEPDGGSAEAFF	TGTGCCAGCAGTGAACCGGACGGGGGTAGCGCTGAAGCTTTCTTT
.	TRBV18	TRBJ2-2	TRBD2	CASSPGGNTGELFF	TGTGCCAGCTCCCCGGGAGGAAACACCGGGGAGCTGTTTTTT
.	TRBV5-5	TRBJ1-1	TRBD1	CASSLRTGATLNTEAFF	TGTGCCAGCAGCCTAAGGACAGGGGCGACGCTGAACACTGAAGCTTTCTTT
once	TRBV11-2	TRBJ1-1	.	CASSLSTWAMNTEAFF	TGTGCCAGCAGCTTATCAACGTGGGCCATGAACACTGAAGCTTTCTTT
.	TRBV5-4	TRBJ2-5	.	CASNGGGVQETQYF	TGTGCCAGCAATGGAGGGGGGGTTCAAGAGACCCAGTACTTC
.	TRBV7-2	TRBJ1-5	.	CASSLVLGGDQPQHF	TGTGCCAGCAGCTTAGTTTTGGGCGGGGATCAGCCCCAGCATTTT
.	TRBV5-4	TRBJ2-3	TRBD2	CASSLGLAAYTDTQYF	TGTGCCAGCAGCTTGGGGCTAGCGGCCTACACAGATACGCAGTATTTT
.	TRBV24-1	TRBJ1-2	.	CATSDSGGRGEYGYTF	TGTGCCACCAGTGATTCCGGCGGCAGGGGTGAATATGGCTACACCTTC